This TCR beta chain comes out of a study of regulatory T cells in long-lasting Graves disease. Regarding the study as a whole: Favored gene segments in persistent disease were TRBV28, TRBJ1-2 and TRBJ2-5.

This clonotype was recorded many times. The target antigen is unknown. iRepertoire HTBI primers and Arm-PCR of CDR3 regions built TCR beta libraries. TCRdb reprocessed the multiplex PCR reads via MiXCR and lists one record per CDR3 protein. The sample shows some 450,000 distinct CDR3 sequences, about a sixth of them seen only once. The CDR3 runs 16 residues. J was trimmed by 0 bases and V by 4 bases; bases with no gene match: 4. Per germline, CDR1 SGHTA and CDR2 FQGNSA. Time point reported: newly diagnosed GD, antithyroid drugs for less than 3 months. With RNA extracted from PBMCs as input, the TCR library was made. These sequences were also reported in another study, on T cells in Graves' hyperthyroidism and ophthalmopathy. That work states: Carried out on the TCR CDR3, a first-round RT-PCR used the HTBI primer set. Blood held most thyroid clonotypes expanded above 0.001 frequency. Ophthalmopathy was distinguished from stable hyperthyroidism by 13 V-J signatures.

The sequenced sample was peripheral blood mononuclear cells (PBMCs), obtained at new diagnosis, from a patient treated with antithyroid drugs. This chain joins TRBV7-2 and TRBJ2-2, with 8 bases fitting TRBD2. The sequence came from a young woman with Graves disease. As DNA, the CDR3 is TGTGCCAGCAGCTCTCGGACTAGCCCGAACACCGGGGAGCTGTTTTTT. Its translation is CASSSRTSPNTGELFF.